Presented here are 31 T cell receptor beta chains from one specimen sequenced in a study of T-cell memory formation after mild COVID-19. TCRdb reprocessed the 5' RACE reads with MiXCR, giving one entry per CDR3 protein. The data hold 470,000 or so distinct CDR3 sequences, with approximately 19% observed a single time. Sequences were obtained from PBMCs or a T cell subset sorted from them (not recorded which). All receptors derive from a man aged 18 to 35 who had mild COVID-19 (a few samples of this study predate the infection). Cell type and time point are not known.

This chain joins TRBV6-2 or TRBV6-3 and TRBJ1-5; D call uncertain. Germline loops: CDR1 MNHEY, CDR2 SVGEGT. V was trimmed by 6 bases and J by 9 bases, leaving 12 bases between them. The length of the CDR3 is 12 residues. The CDR3 nucleotides read TGTGCCAGCAGCCTCGTCCTAATGCCCCAGCATTTT. It translates to CASSLVLMPQHF.

The gene calls are TRBV6-2 or TRBV6-3 and TRBJ2-2, with no clear D. This CDR3 comprises 10 residues. Germline V gene data show CDR1 as MNHEY and CDR2 as SVGEGT. The V end was cut by 9 bases, the J end by 8 bases, with 7 bases between. The CDR3 protein is CASGRGELFF. Here the CDR3 DNA reads TGTGCCAGTGGCAGGGGGGAGCTGTTTTTT.

The chain recombines TRBV7-9 with TRBJ2-2, with 7 bases that match TRBD1. The V gene's germline CDR1 is SEHNR and CDR2 FQNEAQ (reference sequence). Trimming took 7 bases from V and 4 from J; bases not matched to a gene: 9. The CDR3 contains 15 residues. This CDR3 reads CASTVRGRTTGELFF. As DNA, the CDR3 is TGTGCCAGCACCGTGAGGGGGCGCACCACCGGGGAGCTGTTTTTT. The full variable domain, rest sourced from reference TRBV7-9 and TRBJ2-2, is DTGVSQNPRHKITKRGQNVTFRCDPISEHNRLYWYRQTLGQGPEFLTYFQNEAQLEKSRLLSDRFSAERPKGSFSTLEIQRTEQGDSAMYLCASTVRGRTTGELFFGEGSRLTVL.

This clonotype came up a few times. The CDR3 region has the DNA TGTGCCAGCGGTACTAGCGGGGGCGTCTACGAGCAGTACTTC. Translated: CASGTSGGVYEQYF. The chain employs TRBV11-2 and TRBJ2-7, with 11 bases identical to TRBD2. The CDR3 has 14 residues. With V trimmed by 8 bases and J by 3 bases, 6 bases remained unmatched. Per germline, CDR1 SGHAT and CDR2 FQNNGV.

This clonotype was recorded a few times. One junction end disagrees with the germline gene, perhaps due to a read error. The chain couples TRBV11-1 to TRBJ2-5; 9 bases line up with TRBD2. Germline V lookup: CDR1 SGHAT, CDR2 FQDESV (reference sequence). The CDR3 sequence is 14 residues long. CDR3 DNA: TGTGCCAGCAGCCTAGCGGGGAGCCTGGAGACCCAGTACTTC. Translated: CASSLAGSLETQYF. Full variable domain (outside the CDR3, taken from reference TRBV11-1 and TRBJ2-5): EAEVAQSPRYKITEKSQAVAFWCDPISGHATLYWYRQILGQGPELLVQFQDESVVDDSQLPKDRFSAERLKGVDSTLKIQPAELGDSAMYLCASSLAGSLETQYFGPGTRLLVL.

This clonotype has just a few counts. The V gene is TRBV7-9, the J gene TRBJ2-4, with D maybe TRBD2 (6 bases). The germline CDR1 and CDR2 sequences are SEHNR and FQNEAQ (reference sequence). V lost 5 bases and J 5 bases, leaving 19 bases between the germline ends. There are 16 residues in the CDR3. For the CDR3, the DNA is TGTGCCAGCAGCCCCAGACTAGTTGGTGTCCAAAACATTCAGTACTTC. Protein product: CASSPRLVGVQNIQYF.

The rearrangement uses TRBV12-3 or TRBV12-4 and TRBJ1-3; weak D call: TRBD1 (5 bases). CDR3 length equals 17 residues. V was trimmed by 6 bases and J by 11 bases, leaving 29 bases between them. This CDR3 is CASSPSRDRINLSAIYF. CDR3 nucleotides: TGTGCCAGCAGCCCATCCCGGGACCGAATAAATTTAAGCGCCATATATTTT.

This sequence joins TRBV11-1 and TRBJ1-1; a weak D match, TRBD1 (6 bases). This CDR3 is built from 15 residues. Trimming took off 3 bases at V and 5 bases at J, with 16 bases between the two ends. Per the germline V gene, CDR1 is SGHAT and CDR2 is FQDESV (reference sequence). This CDR3 is CASSLGPGRGTEAFF. As DNA, the CDR3 is TGTGCCAGCAGCTTGGGTCCCGGGAGGGGGACTGAAGCTTTCTTT.

This clonotype was observed a few times. V usage is TRBV5-6 and J usage is TRBJ1-2; no definite D call. CDR3 length: 15 residues. The germline V and J ends were trimmed by 2 bases and 3 bases, with 14 bases remaining between them. The germline V gene has CDR1 SGHDT and CDR2 YYEEEE. The CDR3 region has the DNA TGTGCCAGCAGCTTAGTAGGCGGTGGAGACTATGGCTACACCTTC. It specifies CASSLVGGGDYGYTF.

This clonotype showed up many times. An end of the junction differs from the germline gene, which may be a read error. This rearrangement joins TRBV5-1 to TRBJ2-1; possibly TRBD2 for D (6 bases). Germline-derived CDR1 and CDR2 are SGHRS and YFSETQ. The CDR3 extends over 14 amino acids. The CDR3 sequence is CASSLAGRGNEQFF. CDR3 coding DNA: TGCGCCAGCAGCTTGGCCGGCCGGGGGAATGAACAGTTCTTC.

This clonotype turned up a few times. The chain combines TRBV10-1 with TRBJ2-2, with D tentatively TRBD1 (6 bases). Trimming shortened V by 4 bases and J by 7 bases, and 10 bases separated the two germline ends. Germline assignment: CDR1 WNHNN and CDR2 SYGVQD (reference sequence). The CDR3 runs 13 residues. Here the CDR3 reads CASSGGPGGELFF. The DNA of the CDR3 is TGCGCCAGCAGTGGGGGGCCCGGCGGGGAGCTGTTTTTT.

This chain connects TRBV7-6 to TRBJ2-5, with a weak D call TRBD2 (6 bases). CDR3 length: 14 amino acids. V was trimmed by 2 bases and J by 2 bases, leaving 9 bases between them. CDR1 SGHVS and CDR2 FNYEAQ come from the germline V gene. CDR3 protein: CASSLTAGQETQYF. As DNA, the CDR3 is TGTGCCAGCAGCTTAACGGCGGGGCAAGAGACCCAGTACTTC.

The CDR3 coding sequence is TGTGCCAGCAGAACGCAGAGACGGGGAGAAAAACTGTTTTTT. Amino acid sequence: CASRTQRRGEKLFF. The chain has TRBV2 and TRBJ1-4; D ambiguous. Germline CDR1 is SNHLY and CDR2 is FYNNEI. The CDR3 is 14 amino acids. Trimming left V 6 bases short and J 8 bases short, with 16 bases between.

This clonotype has only a few counts. V gene TRBV5-1 combines with J gene TRBJ2-7; a weak D match, TRBD2 (6 bases). Germline CDR1 is SGHRS and CDR2 is YFSETQ. The CDR3 loop spans 14 amino acids. V was pared by 4 bases and J by 5 bases, with 16 bases between. This CDR3 reads CASSPGGALDEQYF. In nucleotides, the CDR3 is TGCGCCAGCAGCCCCGGCGGGGCGCTCGACGAGCAGTACTTC.

This clonotype was counted only a few times. This sequence joins TRBV5-5 and TRBJ2-2; TRBD1 or TRBD2 may be the D gene (5 bases each). Trimming pared 4 bases from V and 4 bases from J, leaving 14 bases between. The CDR3 is made up of 15 amino acids. Germline CDR1 reads SGHKS; CDR2 reads YYEKEE (reference sequence). The CDR3 DNA reads as TGTGCCAGCAGCCCCCGGGGCCGTTCCACCGGGGAGCTGTTTTTT. Amino acids: CASSPRGRSTGELFF.

The rearrangement joins TRBV6-5 to TRBJ1-1; D gene unclear. The CDR3 length is 15 residues. V was pared by 5 bases and J by 1 base, with 14 bases between. Germline assignment: CDR1 MNHEY and CDR2 SVGAGI. The CDR3 here is CASSESSNRNTEAFF. CDR3 coding DNA: TGTGCCAGCAGTGAAAGCAGCAATCGGAACACTGAAGCTTTCTTT.

The chain employs TRBV14 and TRBJ1-3; D is unresolved. CDR3 length: 14 residues. The V gene lost 3 bases and the J gene lost 2 bases, with 8 bases spanning the gap. Germline V gives CDR1 SGHDN, CDR2 FVKESK. CDR3 DNA: TGTGCCAGCAGCCATCCCGCTGCTGGAAACACCATATATTTT. Translation gives CASSHPAAGNTIYF.

The rearrangement joins TRBV28 to TRBJ1-2, with 9 positions matching TRBD1. The V segment lost 0 bases and the J segment 8 bases; nucleotides outside the gene matches: 7. CDR3 size: 15 residues. Germline values: CDR1 MDHEN, CDR2 SYDVKM. The CDR3 loop reads CASSLWETGGEGYTF. For the CDR3, the DNA is TGTGCCAGCAGTTTATGGGAAACAGGGGGCGAGGGCTACACCTTC.

The CDR3 nucleotides read TGCAGCGCCCGGGAGGGGTACACCGGGGAGCTGTTTTTT. Protein sequence: CSAREGYTGELFF. This chain uses TRBV29-1 with TRBJ2-2; 8 bases line up with TRBD2. Trimming removed 7 bases from V and 3 bases from J; junction bases left unmatched: 4. Germline CDR1 is SQVTM and CDR2 is ANQGSEA. The length of the CDR3 is 13 residues.

On this clonotype itself: One end of the junction varies from germline; a read error may be responsible. The V and J genes are TRBV13 and TRBJ2-1; weak D call: TRBD1 (6 bases). CDR1 and CDR2 (germline): PRHDT, FYEKMQ (reference sequence). CDR3 length equals 13 residues. This CDR3 is CASSSTGYSEQFF. CDR3 nucleotides: TGTGCCAGCAGCTCGACAGGCTACAGTGAGCAGTTCTTC.

This clonotype was counted a few times. The chain recombines TRBV28 with TRBJ2-5; D is uncertain. Looked up from germline, CDR1 is MDHEN and CDR2 is SYDVKM. V dropped 6 bases and J dropped 5 bases, with 16 bases sitting between them. This CDR3 has 14 residues. CDR3 loop: CASSLQWGEETQYF. In DNA form, the CDR3 reads TGTGCCAGCAGCCTTCAATGGGGTGAGGAGACCCAGTACTTC. Full variable domain (remainder filled in from reference TRBV28 and TRBJ2-5): DVKVTQSSRYLVKRTGEKVFLECVQDMDHENMFWYRQDPGLGLRLIYFSYDVKMKEKGDIPEGYSVSREKKERFSLILESASTNQTSMYLCASSLQWGEETQYFGPGTRLLVL.

This chain links TRBV6-1 with TRBJ2-1, with TRBD2 identical over 12 bases. CDR1 is MNHNS and CDR2 is SASEGT in the germline V gene. The CDR3 loop spans 16 amino acids. The V gene end was trimmed by 6 bases and the J gene end by 0 bases; junction bases not matched to a gene: 3. CDR3 protein: CASRATSGSSYNEQFF. CDR3 in DNA: TGTGCCAGCAGGGCGACTAGCGGGAGCTCCTACAATGAGCAGTTCTTC.

This chain joins TRBV18 and TRBJ2-7; perhaps D is TRBD1 or TRBD2 (5 bases each). Germline CDR1 reads KGHSH; CDR2 reads LQKENI. Trimming stripped 0 bases from V and 6 bases from J, with 12 bases between. CDR3 length: 14 amino acids. The CDR3: CASSPPGVRSEQYF. CDR3 bases: TGTGCCAGCTCACCACCGGGGGTAAGATCCGAGCAGTACTTC.

This clonotype was detected a few times. The chain is built from TRBV6-2 or TRBV6-3 and TRBJ1-5; 9 bases line up with TRBD1. Germline V lookup: CDR1 MNHEY, CDR2 SVGEGT. The CDR3 totals 15 residues. The trim removed 8 bases at V and 6 bases at J, leaving 11 bases unmatched. The CDR3 protein is CASRDRVAYTQPQHF. CDR3 nucleotides: TGTGCCAGCCGGGACAGGGTGGCCTATACTCAGCCCCAGCATTTT.

This clonotype was seen a few times. The chain has TRBV4-3 and TRBJ1-2; unclear D gene. This CDR3 region has 16 residues. Germline V gives CDR1 LGHNA, CDR2 YSLEER. Trimming pared 0 bases from V and 4 bases from J, leaving 15 bases between. CDR3 nucleotides: TGCGCCAGCAGCCAAGAACCTACCGACGGACCCTATGGCTACACCTTC. As protein: CASSQEPTDGPYGYTF.

The chain has TRBV7-2 and TRBJ1-4; TRBD1 aligns across 9 bases. V trimming: 3 bases; J trimming: 8 bases; junction bases outside the gene matches: 4. The CDR3 totals 14 residues. Germline loops: CDR1 SGHTA, CDR2 FQGNSA. The CDR3 bases are TGTGCCAGCAGCTTGGACAGGGGATTCGAAAAACTGTTTTTT. This encodes CASSLDRGFEKLFF.

In its sample, this clonotype was seen a few times. This chain links TRBV6-2 or TRBV6-3 with TRBJ2-7; 8 nucleotides match TRBD2. V lost 6 bases, J lost 7 bases, and 8 bases stayed unmatched. From germline, CDR1 is MNHEY and CDR2 SVGEGT. The CDR3 totals 13 residues. CDR3 residues: CASSPAGGGEQYF. The CDR3 DNA reads as TGTGCCAGCAGCCCAGCCGGGGGGGGGGAGCAGTACTTC.

This clonotype turned up a few times. The chain couples TRBV7-2 to TRBJ2-3; 7 bases are a match to TRBD2. Germline assignment: CDR1 SGHTA and CDR2 FQGNSA. The length of the CDR3 is 15 residues. V gave up 6 bases and J gave up 8 bases; unmatched junction bases: 14. CDR3 region: CASRPPGTWGGTQYF. CDR3 DNA: TGTGCCAGCAGACCACCCGGGACTTGGGGGGGTACGCAGTATTTT. Looking up the rest from reference TRBV7-2 and TRBJ2-3 gives the full variable domain: GAGVSQSPSNKVTEKGKDVELRCDPISGHTALYWYRQSLGQGLEFLIYFQGNSAPDKSGLPSDRFSAERTGGSVSTLTIQRTQQEDSAVYLCASRPPGTWGGTQYFGPGTRLTVL.

Ten or more counts support this clonotype. This rearrangement joins TRBV19 to TRBJ2-5; D is perhaps TRBD1 or TRBD2 (5 bases each). CDR1 and CDR2 (germline): LNHDA, SQIVND (reference sequence). The germline V and J ends were trimmed by 6 bases and 3 bases, with 14 bases remaining between them. The CDR3 extends over 14 amino acids. The CDR3 region has the DNA TGTGCCAGTAGCGGGGCGTCAGGGAAAGAGACCCAGTACTTC. Translated, it gives CASSGASGKETQYF.

This clonotype came up many times. The CDR3 DNA reads TGTGCCAGCAGCTTGTTCGGCCTCACAGGAAACACCATATATTTT. Translating it yields CASSLFGLTGNTIYF. V is TRBV5-6 and J is TRBJ1-3; no firm D call. Trimming shortened V by 1 base and J by 4 bases, and 12 bases separated the two germline ends. The CDR3 spans 15 residues. The germline V gene encodes CDR1 SGHDT and CDR2 YYEEEE.

This sequence joins TRBV6-5 and TRBJ1-1, with D perhaps TRBD1 (5 bases). The V end lost 9 bases, the J end lost 4 bases, and 12 bases lay between the germline ends. The CDR3 totals 12 residues. Germline values: CDR1 MNHEY, CDR2 SVGAGI. This CDR3 reads CASSGAGTEAFF. CDR3 DNA: TGTGCCAGTTCTGGGGCCGGCACTGAAGCTTTCTTT.